This entry lists 6 T cell receptor beta chains sequenced from one sample in a study of early T cells in non-severe SARS-CoV-2 infection. TCRdb re-derived calls from the 5' RACE reads in MiXCR, one entry per CDR3 protein. Among 70,000 to 85,000 distinct CDR3 sequences, 9% to 15% were seen once, and the ten largest hold about 4.2%. The sequenced material came from whole blood. These receptors all come from an adult who was a healthcare worker with PCR-confirmed SARS-CoV-2 infection or an uninfected control (not recorded which).

The sample holds many counts of this clonotype. The chain uses TRBV6-4 and TRBJ2-1; D uncertain. From germline, CDR1 is MRHNA and CDR2 SNTAGT. The CDR3 is 15 residues long. V was shortened by 2 bases and J by 1 base, with 9 bases between the two germline ends. Written as DNA, the CDR3 is TGTGCCAGCAGTGACAGGTCCCTTTCCTACAATGAGCAGTTCTTC. Its translation is CASSDRSLSYNEQFF.

CDR3 bases: TGTGCCAGCAGCGAACTTGGCGGGACCTCCTACGAGCAGTACTTC. Encoded protein: CASSELGGTSYEQYF. V gene TRBV7-9 combines with J gene TRBJ2-7, with a tentative D call TRBD2 (6 bases). Between the trimmed V and J ends, which lost 5 bases and 0 bases, there was a span of 14 bases. The germline V gene has CDR1 SEHNR and CDR2 FQNEAQ (reference sequence). CDR3 length equals 15 residues.

The CDR3 protein is CASSLLGTEAFF. In DNA, the CDR3 is TGTGCCAGCAGCTTGTTAGGGACTGAAGCTTTCTTT. This chain connects TRBV5-5 to TRBJ1-1; D not certain. The germline gives CDR1 SGHKS, CDR2 YYEKEE (reference sequence). V lost 1 base, J lost 5 bases, and 6 bases lay in between. This CDR3 has 12 amino acids.

There are a few counts of this clonotype. The rearrangement links TRBV10-2 to TRBJ2-2, with D tentatively TRBD1 or TRBD2 (5 bases each). V was trimmed by 6 bases and J by 7 bases, leaving 15 bases between them. The CDR3 is made up of 14 amino acids. Germline V gene data show CDR1 as WSHSY and CDR2 as SAAADI. The CDR3 loop reads CASSRDGIVGELFF. The CDR3, as DNA: TGCGCCAGCAGCCGGGACGGGATCGTCGGGGAGCTGTTTTTT.

This clonotype was observed many times. This rearrangement joins TRBV3-1 to TRBJ2-3; 7 positions agree with TRBD1. V lost 7 bases to trimming and J lost 6 bases; unmatched junction nucleotides: 13. The CDR3 consists of 15 residues. Germline V lookup: CDR1 LGHDT, CDR2 YNNKEL (reference sequence). As DNA, the CDR3 is TGTGCCAGCACGATGACAGGGTGGTCCGAGGATACGCAGTATTTT. It encodes CASTMTGWSEDTQYF.

Only a few counts were recorded for this clonotype. CDR3 protein: CSARGRGGQRYNEQFF. CDR3 DNA: TGCAGTGCTAGAGGCCGGGGGGGCCAAAGGTACAATGAGCAGTTCTTC. The genes are TRBV20-1 and TRBJ2-1, with TRBD2 identical over 8 bases. The length of the CDR3 is 16 residues. Germline V gene lookup returns CDR1 DFQATT and CDR2 SNEGSKA (reference sequence). The J segment lost 4 bases and the V segment lost 1 base, leaving 9 bases of the junction unmatched.